This T cell receptor (beta chain) was captured by sequencing in a study of CD8+ T cells in alopecia areata. As the sequencing template, cDNA was produced by extracting RNA and reverse transcribing it. Here immunoSEQ multiplex PCR was the method, and the copy in TCRdb shows in-frame clones only, minus some. The sample holds about 200,000 clones, 50% to 60% seen once. V gave up 10 bases and J gave up 6 bases, with 16 bases separating them. The CDR3 runs 13 residues. The germline gives CDR1 SGHVS, CDR2 FNYEAQ. Treatment given: oral pan-JAK inhibitor, 5-10 mg twice daily. A FACSAria was used to sort CD4+ and CD8+ T cells. These cells came from PBMCs.

The input for sequencing was CD4+ T cells sorted from blood, taken at week 4, from a patient treated with tofacitinib. The gene calls are TRBV7-6 and TRBJ2-1, with D unresolved. The sequence was obtained from a human donor with alopecia areata. As DNA, the CDR3 is TGTGCCATACATGGGCCTGACGGCAATGAGCAGTTCTTC. This gives the protein CAIHGPDGNEQFF.